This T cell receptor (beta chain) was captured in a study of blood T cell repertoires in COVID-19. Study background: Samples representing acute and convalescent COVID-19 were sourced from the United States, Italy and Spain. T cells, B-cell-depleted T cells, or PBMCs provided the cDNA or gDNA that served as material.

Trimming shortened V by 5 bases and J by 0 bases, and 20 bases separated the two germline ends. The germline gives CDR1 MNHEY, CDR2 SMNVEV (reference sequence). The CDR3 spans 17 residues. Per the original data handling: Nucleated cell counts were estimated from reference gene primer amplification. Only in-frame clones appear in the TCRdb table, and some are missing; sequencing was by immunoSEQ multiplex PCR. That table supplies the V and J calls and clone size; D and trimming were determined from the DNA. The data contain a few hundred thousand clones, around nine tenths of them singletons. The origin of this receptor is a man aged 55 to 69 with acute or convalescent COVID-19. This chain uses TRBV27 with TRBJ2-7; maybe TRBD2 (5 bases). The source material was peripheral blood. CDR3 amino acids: CASSPTLPRGYSYEQYF. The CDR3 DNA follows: TGTGCCAGCAGTCCTACCCTCCCCCGGGGTTACTCCTACGAGCAGTACTTC.